Below, 21 T cell receptor beta chains from the same sample are listed, as sequenced in a study of blood T cell repertoires in COVID-19. Profiled with immunoSEQ multiplex PCR; TCRdb holds only in-frame clones, not every one. The table records over 65,000 clones, over 70% of them present only once. The sample was peripheral blood. These receptors all come from a human donor in a cohort sampled during active COVID-19.

This clone was picked up a small number of times. This chain links TRBV24-1 with TRBJ2-5; 7 positions match TRBD1. The CDR3 covers 17 residues. V lost 1 base, J lost 7 bases, and 14 bases stayed unmatched. Germline V gene lookup returns CDR1 KGHDR and CDR2 SFDVKD. The CDR3 DNA is TGTGCCACCAGTGATTTACGGGACAGCTCTCGGGAAGGGACCCAGTACTTC. Translation: CATSDLRDSSREGTQYF.

J is TRBJ1-2 and V is TRBV2; no reliable D call. Trimming removed 7 bases from V and 8 bases from J, with 20 bases in between. Germline V lookup: CDR1 SNHLY, CDR2 FYNNEI. This CDR3 contains 14 residues. The chain's CDR3 is CASTVSVTGEGYTF. In DNA form, the CDR3 reads TGTGCCAGCACGGTCTCGGTTACTGGGGAGGGCTACACCTTC.

V gene TRBV11-2 combines with J gene TRBJ2-7; possibly TRBD1 for D (6 bases). The CDR3 totals 13 residues. Germline V gene lookup returns CDR1 SGHAT and CDR2 FQNNGV. V was shortened by 6 bases and J by 5 bases, with 14 bases between the two germline ends. CDR3 in DNA: TGTGCCAGCAGGACCACAGGGTCCCACGAGCAGTACTTC. Protein product: CASRTTGSHEQYF.

This clone has just one count. This chain uses TRBV28 with TRBJ1-4; 9 nucleotides match TRBD1. The CDR3 has 14 amino acids. The V gene's germline CDR1 is MDHEN and CDR2 SYDVKM. V gave up 5 bases and J gave up 8 bases; unmatched junction bases: 6. CDR3 bases: TGTGCCAGCAGTCCCACGACAGGGGGGGAAAAACTGTTTTTT. This sequence encodes CASSPTTGGEKLFF.

The J gene is TRBJ2-7, the V gene TRBV11-2; 9 positions agree with TRBD1. The V segment lost 4 bases and the J segment 3 bases; nucleotides outside the gene matches: 19. Per the germline V gene, CDR1 is SGHAT and CDR2 is FQNNGV. The CDR3 totals 19 residues. CDR3 DNA: TGTGCCAGCAGCTCTCACCCGACAGGGGGAACCCCGCTACGCTACGAGCAGTACTTC. It encodes CASSSHPTGGTPLRYEQYF.

V gene TRBV27 combines with J gene TRBJ2-7; the match to TRBD1 covers 7 bases. Germline V CDR1 and CDR2: MNHEY, SMNVEV (reference sequence). The V and J ends lost 2 bases and 3 bases, in that order; junction bases with no gene match: 7. This CDR3 has 15 amino acids. CDR3 region: CASSLGPGQSYEQYF. The CDR3 DNA sequence: TGTGCCAGCAGTTTAGGTCCGGGACAGAGCTACGAGCAGTACTTC.

The sample holds one count of this clone. J is TRBJ1-5 and V is TRBV10-2, with TRBD1 identical over 7 bases. Trimming cost V 6 bases and J 4 bases; bases outside gene matches: 9. CDR1 is WSHSY, CDR2 SAAADI, per germline. The CDR3 is 15 amino acids. CDR3 residues: CASRPAGTDNQPQHF. In DNA form, the CDR3 reads TGCGCCAGCAGGCCCGCCGGGACAGATAATCAGCCCCAGCATTTT.

The chain couples TRBV27 to TRBJ2-2; 16 nucleotides match TRBD2. This CDR3 is built from 19 residues. Germline CDR1 reads MNHEY; CDR2 reads SMNVEV (reference sequence). The V and J ends lost 4 bases and 5 bases, in that order; junction bases with no gene match: 10. CDR3 bases: TGTGCCAGCAGTTGGGGACTAGCGGGAGGGCCGATCCTGACCGGGGAGCTGTTTTTT. Translating it yields CASSWGLAGGPILTGELFF.

The chain is built from TRBV4-2 and TRBJ2-1; D is undetermined. Trimming took 4 bases from V and 5 from J, leaving 21 bases between them. Per germline, CDR1 LGHNA and CDR2 YNFKEQ. This CDR3 is built from 17 residues. The CDR3 region is CASSRLDLAATNNEQFF. Written as DNA, the CDR3 is TGTGCCAGCAGCCGCCTAGACCTCGCGGCCACTAACAATGAGCAGTTCTTC.

This chain connects TRBV28 to TRBJ2-1; D is possibly TRBD2 (7 bases). Germline loops: CDR1 MDHEN, CDR2 SYDVKM. There are 17 residues in the CDR3. V lost 2 bases to trimming and J lost 0 bases, with 14 bases between them. CDR3 in amino acids: CASSLRGGASSYNEQFF. The DNA for the CDR3 is TGTGCCAGCAGTTTAAGGGGGGGGGCAAGCTCCTACAATGAGCAGTTCTTC.

V gene TRBV28 combines with J gene TRBJ2-1; 9 positions match TRBD2. The CDR3 runs to 15 residues. J was trimmed by 7 bases and V by 5 bases; bases with no gene match: 9. Germline values: CDR1 MDHEN, CDR2 SYDVKM. The CDR3 coding sequence is TGTGCCAGCAGTGCCCCTAGCGGGATAATGAATGAGCAGTTCTTC. Protein: CASSAPSGIMNEQFF.

In regard to this clone: One end of the junction varies from germline; a read error may be responsible. CDR3 residues: CATSLQGGTGGVSPLHF. CDR3 in DNA: TGCGCCACCAGCTTGCAGGGGGGGACAGGAGGGGTTTCACCCCTCCACTTT. The rearrangement uses TRBV5-1 and TRBJ1-6, with TRBD1 matching 8 bases. Germline V gives CDR1 SGHRS, CDR2 YFSETQ. This CDR3 is 17 amino acids long.

The chain joins TRBV6-5 to TRBJ2-1, with 8 bases fitting TRBD1. The V and J ends lost 4 bases and 8 bases, in that order; junction bases with no gene match: 13. The germline gives CDR1 MNHEY, CDR2 SVGAGI. The CDR3 loop spans 16 amino acids. The CDR3 loop is CASSSDRDRYFHEQFF. The CDR3, as DNA: TGTGCCAGCAGTTCCGACCGGGACAGGTATTTCCATGAGCAGTTCTTC.

The chain carries TRBV5-5 and TRBJ2-1, with 11 positions matching TRBD2. The junction had 6 bases not matched to a gene; V was cut back by 1 base and J by 9 bases. CDR1 is SGHKS, CDR2 YYEKEE, per germline (reference sequence). The CDR3 runs to 15 residues. CDR3 region: CASSLSRLAGSEQFF. CDR3 sequence (DNA): TGTGCCAGCAGCTTGAGTAGACTAGCGGGAAGTGAGCAGTTCTTC. The full variable domain, in which reference TRBV5-5 and TRBJ2-1 provide the parts outside the CDR3, is DAGVTQSPTHLIKTRGQQVTLRCSPISGHKSVSWYQQVLGQGPQFIFQYYEKEERGRGNFPDRFSARQFPNYSSELNVNALLLGDSALYLCASSLSRLAGSEQFFGPGTRLTVL.

The rearrangement uses TRBV19 and TRBJ2-5; a weak D match, TRBD2 (6 bases). Germline V gene lookup returns CDR1 LNHDA and CDR2 SQIVND (reference sequence). The CDR3 covers 14 residues. V lost 5 bases and J lost 4, with 14 bases in between. The CDR3: CASSPGGAGETQYF. In DNA, the CDR3 is TGTGCCAGTAGTCCGGGCGGGGCCGGAGAGACCCAGTACTTC.

V usage is TRBV19 and J usage is TRBJ1-5; 11 nucleotides align to TRBD1. Unmatched junction bases numbered 9, after V lost 7 bases and J lost 7 bases. The CDR3 spans 15 residues. Germline V CDR1 and CDR2: LNHDA, SQIVND (reference sequence). The CDR3 region has the DNA TGTGCCAGTACCACCGGACAGGGGGCCCGGCAGCCCCAGCATTTT. Translated: CASTTGQGARQPQHF.

The V and J genes are TRBV11-2 and TRBJ2-3; 14 bases agree with TRBD2. The CDR3 is made up of 16 amino acids. Germline V gene lookup returns CDR1 SGHAT and CDR2 FQNNGV. After removal of 5 bases from V and 3 bases from J, the junction contained 4 bases not matched to a gene. The CDR3 DNA reads as TGTGCCAGCAGCCAGCGGACTAGCGGGAGGACAGATACGCAGTATTTT. Protein: CASSQRTSGRTDTQYF.

The gene calls are TRBV9 and TRBJ2-3, with 7 bases matching TRBD1. The CDR3 loop spans 16 amino acids. Germline loops: CDR1 SGDLS, CDR2 YYNGEE. The V segment lost 3 bases and the J segment 0 bases; nucleotides outside the gene matches: 7. DNA of the CDR3: TGTGCCAGCAGCGCAGTGGGGACAGCTAGCACAGATACGCAGTATTTT. Its translation is CASSAVGTASTDTQYF.

CDR3 region: CASSSGQAPGTGELFF. CDR3 in DNA: TGTGCCAGTAGTAGTGGACAGGCCCCGGGGACCGGGGAGCTGTTTTTT. The J gene is TRBJ2-2, the V gene TRBV19, with 7 bases that match TRBD1. The CDR3 is 16 amino acids. The trim removed 4 bases at V and 5 bases at J, leaving 10 bases unmatched. Looked up from germline, CDR1 is LNHDA and CDR2 is SQIVND (reference sequence).

The rearrangement links TRBV19 to TRBJ1-3, with unresolved D. Germline V lookup: CDR1 LNHDA, CDR2 SQIVND (reference sequence). Trimming cost V 7 bases and J 4 bases, with 11 bases left between them. The CDR3 covers 13 residues. Here the CDR3 reads CASNPRGGNTIYF. In DNA form, the CDR3 reads TGTGCCAGTAACCCAAGAGGAGGAAACACCATATATTTT. The full variable domain, with the rest looked up from reference TRBV19 and TRBJ1-3, is DGGITQSPKYLFRKEGQNVTLSCEQNLNHDAMYWYRQDPGQGLRLIYYSQIVNDFQKGDIAEGYSVSREKKESFPLTVTSAQKNPTAFYLCASNPRGGNTIYFGEGSWLTVV.

This sequence joins TRBV28 and TRBJ1-2, with 9 positions matching TRBD1. Per the germline V gene, CDR1 is MDHEN and CDR2 is SYDVKM. V shed 5 bases and J 3 bases; nucleotides not matched to a gene: 7. This CDR3 comprises 15 residues. CDR3 in amino acids: CASSLPGQGDYGYTF. CDR3 coding DNA: TGTGCCAGCAGTCTACCGGGACAGGGTGACTATGGCTACACCTTC.